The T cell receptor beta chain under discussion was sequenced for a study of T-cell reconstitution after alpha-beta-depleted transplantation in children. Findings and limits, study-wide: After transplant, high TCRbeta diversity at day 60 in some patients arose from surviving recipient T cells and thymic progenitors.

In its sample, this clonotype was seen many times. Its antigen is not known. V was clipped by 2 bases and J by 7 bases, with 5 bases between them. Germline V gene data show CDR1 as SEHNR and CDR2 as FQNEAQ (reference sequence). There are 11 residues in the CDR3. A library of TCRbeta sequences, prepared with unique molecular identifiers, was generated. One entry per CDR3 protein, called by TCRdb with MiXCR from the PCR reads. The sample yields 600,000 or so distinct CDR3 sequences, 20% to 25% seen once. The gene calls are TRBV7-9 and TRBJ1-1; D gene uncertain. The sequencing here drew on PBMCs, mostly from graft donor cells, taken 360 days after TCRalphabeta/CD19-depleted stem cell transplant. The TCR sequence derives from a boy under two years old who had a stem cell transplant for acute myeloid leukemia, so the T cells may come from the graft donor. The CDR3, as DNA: TGTGCCAGCAGCTTAATCAGTGAAGCTTTCTTT. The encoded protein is CASSLISEAFF.